This entry features one T cell receptor (beta chain) sequence. This sample stems from a study of blood T cell repertoires in COVID-19. Overall study context: The United States, Italy and Spain were the sources of the acute and convalescent COVID-19 samples. Sources were T cells, B-cell-depleted T cells, or PBMCs; the material itself was cDNA or gDNA.

Study processing details: Estimated nucleated cell counts came from reference gene primer amplification. Sequencing used immunoSEQ multiplex PCR; TCRdb keeps in-frame clones, though not all of them. V and J calls and clone size come straight from that table; D and trimming were deduced from the DNA. This table holds about 110,000 clones, roughly 84% found once. Germline CDR1 reads KGHSH; CDR2 reads LQKENI. The CDR3 sequence is 15 residues long. Trimming left V 1 base short and J 2 bases short, with 12 bases between. The sample was peripheral blood. The V gene is TRBV18, the J gene TRBJ2-7, with D perhaps TRBD1 (5 bases). This receptor was obtained from a woman in her forties or fifties with acute or convalescent COVID-19. Written as DNA, the CDR3 is TGTGCCAGCTCACCACAGCAGGGCTTCCCCTACGAGCAGTACTTC. Translating it yields CASSPQQGFPYEQYF.